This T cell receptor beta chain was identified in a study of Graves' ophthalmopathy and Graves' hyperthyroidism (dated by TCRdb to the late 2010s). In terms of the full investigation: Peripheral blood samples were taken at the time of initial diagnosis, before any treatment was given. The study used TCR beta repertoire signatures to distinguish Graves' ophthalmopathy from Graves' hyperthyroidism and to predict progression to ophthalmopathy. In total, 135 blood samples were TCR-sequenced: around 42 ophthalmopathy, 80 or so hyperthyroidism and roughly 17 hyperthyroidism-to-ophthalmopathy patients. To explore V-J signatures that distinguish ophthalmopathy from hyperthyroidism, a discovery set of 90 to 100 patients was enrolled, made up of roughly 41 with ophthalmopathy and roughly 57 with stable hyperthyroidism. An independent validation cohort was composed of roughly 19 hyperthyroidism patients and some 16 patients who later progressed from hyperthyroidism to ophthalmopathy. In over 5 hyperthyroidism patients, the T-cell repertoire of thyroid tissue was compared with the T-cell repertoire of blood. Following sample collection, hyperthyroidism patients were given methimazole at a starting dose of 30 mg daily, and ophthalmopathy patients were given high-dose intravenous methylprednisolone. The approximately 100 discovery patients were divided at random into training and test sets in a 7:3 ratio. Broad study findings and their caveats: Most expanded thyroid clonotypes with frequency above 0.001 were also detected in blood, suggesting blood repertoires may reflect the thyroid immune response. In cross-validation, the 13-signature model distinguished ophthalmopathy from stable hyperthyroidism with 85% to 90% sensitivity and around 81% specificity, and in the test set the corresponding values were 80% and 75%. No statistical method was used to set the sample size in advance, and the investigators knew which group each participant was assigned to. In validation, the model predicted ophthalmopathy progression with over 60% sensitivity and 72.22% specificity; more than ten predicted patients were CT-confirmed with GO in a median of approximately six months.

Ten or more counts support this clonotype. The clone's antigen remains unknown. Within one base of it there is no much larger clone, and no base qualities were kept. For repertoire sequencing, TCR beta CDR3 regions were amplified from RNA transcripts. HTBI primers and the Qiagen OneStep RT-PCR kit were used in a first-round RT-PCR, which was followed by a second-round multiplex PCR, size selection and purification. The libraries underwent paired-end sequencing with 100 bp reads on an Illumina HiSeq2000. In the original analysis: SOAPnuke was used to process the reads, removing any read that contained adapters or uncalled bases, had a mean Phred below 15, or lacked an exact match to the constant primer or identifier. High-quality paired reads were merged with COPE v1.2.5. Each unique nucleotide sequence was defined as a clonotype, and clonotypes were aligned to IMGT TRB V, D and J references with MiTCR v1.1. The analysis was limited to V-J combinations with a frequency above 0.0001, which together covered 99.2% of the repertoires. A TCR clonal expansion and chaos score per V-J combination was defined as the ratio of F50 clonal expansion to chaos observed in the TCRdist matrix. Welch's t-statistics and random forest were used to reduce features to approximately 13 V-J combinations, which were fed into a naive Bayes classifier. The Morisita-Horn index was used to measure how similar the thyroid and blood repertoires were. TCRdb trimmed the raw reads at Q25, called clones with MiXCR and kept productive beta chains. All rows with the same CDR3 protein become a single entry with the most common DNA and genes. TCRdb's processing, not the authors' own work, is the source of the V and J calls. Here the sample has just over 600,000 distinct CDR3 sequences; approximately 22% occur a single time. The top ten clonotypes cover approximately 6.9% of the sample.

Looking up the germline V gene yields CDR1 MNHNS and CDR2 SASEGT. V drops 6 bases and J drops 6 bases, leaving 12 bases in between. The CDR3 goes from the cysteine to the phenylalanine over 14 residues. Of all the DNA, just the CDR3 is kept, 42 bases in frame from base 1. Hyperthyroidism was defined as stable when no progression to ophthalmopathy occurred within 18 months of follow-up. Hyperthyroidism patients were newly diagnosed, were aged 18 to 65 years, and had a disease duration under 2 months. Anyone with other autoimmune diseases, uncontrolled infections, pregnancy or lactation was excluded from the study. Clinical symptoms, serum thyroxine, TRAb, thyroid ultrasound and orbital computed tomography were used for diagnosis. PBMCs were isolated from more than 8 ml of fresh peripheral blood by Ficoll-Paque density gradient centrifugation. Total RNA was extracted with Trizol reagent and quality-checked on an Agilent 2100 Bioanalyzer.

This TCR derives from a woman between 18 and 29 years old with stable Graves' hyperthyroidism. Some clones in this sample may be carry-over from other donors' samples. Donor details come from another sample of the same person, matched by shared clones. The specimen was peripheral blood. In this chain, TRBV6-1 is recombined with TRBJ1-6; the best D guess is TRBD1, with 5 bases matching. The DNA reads TGTGCCAGCAGCCGAAAGGGGTTTAATTCACCCCTCCACTTT. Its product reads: CASSRKGFNSPLHF.